These T cell receptor beta chains were read from a single sample in a study of T cells in Graves' hyperthyroidism and ophthalmopathy. TCRdb re-called the multiplex PCR reads through MiXCR, storing one row per CDR3 protein. This table has 550,000 to 600,000 distinct CDR3 sequences, 16% appearing once. The sample consisted of blood. The receptors were gathered from a woman aged 18-29 years with Graves' hyperthyroidism. CDR3s include the opening cysteine and the closing phenylalanine or tryptophan. Fields, in order: CDR3 DNA, CDR3 protein, clone size, J gene, D gene, V gene. A D gene is named only where the DNA matches it firmly. Expanded clones get a size class; other rows say once, few or many, or leave the size out.

DNA: TGTGCCAGCAGCCGAAAACACATACGGACAGGGGAAAACACAGATACGCAGTATTTT
CDR3: CASSRKHIRTGENTDTQYF
size: many
J: TRBJ2-3
D: TRBD1
V: TRBV7-2

DNA: TGCGCCAGCAGCCAAGACGTAGCGGGGGACACCTTTATCTACGAGCAGTACTTC
CDR3: CASSQDVAGDTFIYEQYF
size: -
J: TRBJ2-7
D: TRBD2
V: TRBV4-3

DNA: TGCAGCGTTGCATCACTAGCGGGAGGTGAGCAGTTCTTC
CDR3: CSVASLAGGEQFF
size: -
J: TRBJ2-1
D: TRBD2
V: TRBV29-1

DNA: TGCAGTGCCAAGACAGGGCCCTACGAGCAGTACTTC
CDR3: CSAKTGPYEQYF
size: many
J: TRBJ2-7
D: TRBD1
V: TRBV20-1

DNA: TGTGCCACCAGTGGAAGGGGGCCCCAAGAGACCCAGTACTTC
CDR3: CATSGRGPQETQYF
size: few
J: TRBJ2-5
D: TRBD1
V: TRBV24-1

DNA: TGTGCCAGCAGCGTGAACAGGGATGGCTACACCTTC
CDR3: CASSVNRDGYTF
size: -
J: TRBJ1-2
D: -
V: TRBV7-2

DNA: TGTGCCAGCAGCCAGAGACAGGGGCCAGAGACCCAGTACTTC
CDR3: CASSQRQGPETQYF
size: few
J: TRBJ2-5
D: TRBD1
V: TRBV13

DNA: TGCAGTGCTGGTATAGCGGGAACACCGGAGACCCAGTACTTC
CDR3: CSAGIAGTPETQYF
size: -
J: TRBJ2-5
D: TRBD2
V: TRBV20-1

DNA: TGTGCCAGCAGAAGTCAGCGGGGGGGCAACACCGGGGAGCTGTTTTTT
CDR3: CASRSQRGGNTGELFF
size: many
J: TRBJ2-2
D: TRBD2
V: TRBV2

DNA: TGTGCCAGCAGTTTGGGGGGACTAGCGGGAGAAGCAGATACGCAGTATTTT
CDR3: CASSLGGLAGEADTQYF
size: few
J: TRBJ2-3
D: TRBD2
V: TRBV6-1

DNA: TGTGCCAGCAGCTTGGGGGGGAACGCTGAAGCTTTCTTT
CDR3: CASSLGGNAEAFF
size: -
J: TRBJ1-1
D: -
V: TRBV11-3

DNA: TGTGCCAGCAGGCGGGGAAACGCCCTCTCCTACGAGCAGTACTTC
CDR3: CASRRGNALSYEQYF
size: many
J: TRBJ2-7
D: -
V: TRBV28

DNA: TGTGCCACCAGAAGCGGGACAGGGGGGACCTACGAGCAGTACTTC
CDR3: CATRSGTGGTYEQYF
size: -
J: TRBJ2-7
D: TRBD1
V: TRBV15

DNA: TGTGCCAGCAAGTGGGGGCCGTGGACAGGGAATGAAAAACTGTTTTTT
CDR3: CASKWGPWTGNEKLFF
size: -
J: TRBJ1-4
D: TRBD1
V: TRBV12-3/TRBV12-4

DNA: TGTGCCAGCAGCCGAATGACTAGCGGGGAACAGACCCAGTACTTC
CDR3: CASSRMTSGEQTQYF
size: few
J: TRBJ2-5
D: TRBD2
V: TRBV5-5

DNA: TGTGCCATCAAAGTAGCGGGGAGGGAAAACACCGGGGAGCTGTTTTTT
CDR3: CAIKVAGRENTGELFF
size: -
J: TRBJ2-2
D: TRBD2
V: TRBV10-3

DNA: TGTGCCAGCAGTCGGACCGGGACAGCATATAATTCACCCCTCCACTTT
CDR3: CASSRTGTAYNSPLHF
size: -
J: TRBJ1-6
D: TRBD1
V: TRBV2

DNA: TGTGCCAGCAGATTGTGTCGCCGCAGCTCCTACAATGAGCAGTTCTTC
CDR3: CASRLCRRSSYNEQFF
size: few
J: TRBJ2-1
D: -
V: TRBV11-2

DNA: TGTGCCAGCAGTTGGGGGGCGGCTAACTATGGCTACACCTTC
CDR3: CASSWGAANYGYTF
size: many
J: TRBJ1-2
D: -
V: TRBV28

DNA: TGTGCCAGCAGTGAAGCCTGGGCGGGGGGTCACTACGAGCAGTACTTC
CDR3: CASSEAWAGGHYEQYF
size: many
J: TRBJ2-7
D: TRBD2
V: TRBV2

DNA: TGTGCCAGCAGCTTCCGGGACAGGAACACTGAAGCTTTCTTT
CDR3: CASSFRDRNTEAFF
size: many
J: TRBJ1-1
D: TRBD1
V: TRBV13

DNA: TGTGCCAGCAAATTTACTAGGACGAACACAGATACGCAGTATTTT
CDR3: CASKFTRTNTDTQYF
size: many
J: TRBJ2-3
D: -
V: TRBV12-3/TRBV12-4

DNA: TGTGCCAGCAGTTACCCCCGACAGGGCGCCGCTTGGGGGCCCCAGCATTTT
CDR3: CASSYPRQGAAWGPQHF
size: few
J: TRBJ1-5
D: TRBD1
V: TRBV6-2/TRBV6-3

DNA: TGTGCCATCACCCGGGACCCTCCGGACAATGAGCAGTTCTTC
CDR3: CAITRDPPDNEQFF
size: -
J: TRBJ2-1
D: -
V: TRBV10-3

DNA: TGTGCCAGCAGCTTAGCTGGGGGCCTCACCGGGGAGCTGTTTTTT
CDR3: CASSLAGGLTGELFF
size: few
J: TRBJ2-2
D: -
V: TRBV13

DNA: TGTGCCAGCAGCTTACCCGGACTAGCGGGAGATGAGCAGTTCTTC
CDR3: CASSLPGLAGDEQFF
size: many
J: TRBJ2-1
D: TRBD2
V: TRBV7-9

DNA: TGTGCCAGCAGCCACCAACAGGGAAGCGAGCAGTACTTC
CDR3: CASSHQQGSEQYF
size: many
J: TRBJ2-7
D: -
V: TRBV3-1